A single sample is the source of the 26 T cell receptor beta chains below, sequenced in a study of blood T cell repertoires in COVID-19. TCRdb keeps only in-frame clones here, not all; method: immunoSEQ multiplex PCR. The repertoire holds more than 100,000 clones, with about 90% as singletons. The sequenced sample consisted of peripheral blood. These receptors were taken from a human donor in a cohort sampled during active COVID-19.

The chain carries TRBV28 and TRBJ2-7; 14 bases align to TRBD2. The CDR3 spans 17 residues. After removal of 2 bases from V and 3 bases from J, the junction contained 6 bases not matched to a gene. In germline, CDR1 is MDHEN, CDR2 SYDVKM. CDR3 in amino acids: CASSLETSGRVDYEQYF. The CDR3 nucleotides read TGTGCCAGCAGTTTAGAGACTAGCGGGAGGGTGGACTACGAGCAGTACTTC.

CDR3 amino acids: CASSTGSTPLYGYTF. The CDR3 DNA follows: TGTGCCAGTTCGACGGGTAGCACTCCACTCTATGGCTACACCTTC. This chain links TRBV19 with TRBJ1-2; the D is unclear. The ends were cut back, 8 bases at V and 4 bases at J, with 20 bases in the middle. Looked up from germline, CDR1 is LNHDA and CDR2 is SQIVND (reference sequence). This CDR3 spans 15 amino acids.

This clone was seen just once. The chain links TRBV5-1 to TRBJ2-7, with a tentative D call TRBD1 (6 bases). Between the trimmed V and J ends, which lost 0 bases and 6 bases, there was a span of 10 bases. In germline, CDR1 is SGHRS, CDR2 YFSETQ. This CDR3 contains 13 residues. The DNA for the CDR3 is TGCGCCAGCAGCTTGGTTTCAGGGGTCGAGCAGTACTTC. This gives the protein CASSLVSGVEQYF. Full variable domain (remainder filled in from reference TRBV5-1 and TRBJ2-7): KAGVTQTPRYLIKTRGQQVTLSCSPISGHRSVSWYQQTPGQGLQFLFEYFSETQRNKGNFPGRFSGRQFSNSRSEMNVSTLELGDSALYLCASSLVSGVEQYFGPGTRLTVT.

The J gene is TRBJ2-7, the V gene TRBV11-3; 7 positions agree with TRBD2. Trimming at V came to 5 bases and at J to 0 bases, leaving 7 bases not matched to a gene. Per the germline V gene, CDR1 is SGHNT and CDR2 is YENEEA. CDR3 length: 15 amino acids. In DNA form, the CDR3 reads TGTGCCAGCAGCCGGTCTAGCGGAGTCTCCTACGAGCAGTACTTC. This sequence encodes CASSRSSGVSYEQYF. Variable domain in full (rest from reference TRBV11-3 and TRBJ2-7): EAGVVQSPRYKIIEKKQPVAFWCNPISGHNTLYWYLQNLGQGPELLIRYENEEAVDDSQLPKDRFSAERLKGVDSTLKIQPAELGDSAVYLCASSRSSGVSYEQYFGPGTRLTVT.

The V call is TRBV3-1 (or the pseudogene TRBV3-2), the J call TRBJ2-1, with TRBD2 identical over 13 bases. With 3 bases clipped from V and 4 bases from J, the junction kept 9 bases outside the gene matches. CDR1 is LGHDT, CDR2 YNNKEL, per germline (reference sequence). This CDR3 is built from 18 residues. CDR3 nucleotides: TGTGCCAGCAGCCATGGAGGCCCGGGACTAGCGGGATACAATGAGCAGTTCTTC. As protein: CASSHGGPGLAGYNEQFF.

The chain recombines TRBV24-1 with TRBJ1-3; a possible D gene is TRBD1 (5 bases). The germline V gene encodes CDR1 KGHDR and CDR2 SFDVKD. V was trimmed by 4 bases and J by 2 bases, leaving 11 bases between them. CDR3 length equals 15 residues. The CDR3 DNA reads as TGTGCCACCAGTGAAGCCCAGACAGCTGGAAACACCATATATTTT. Protein product: CATSEAQTAGNTIYF.

This chain uses TRBV6-5 with TRBJ2-5; D is possibly TRBD2 (6 bases). With 4 bases removed from V and 1 base from J, the gap between germline ends came to 7 bases. Germline values: CDR1 MNHEY, CDR2 SVGAGI. This CDR3 is built from 13 residues. The chain's CDR3 is CASSWTIQETQYF. CDR3 bases: TGTGCCAGCAGTTGGACTATCCAAGAGACCCAGTACTTC.

The chain couples TRBV5-1 to TRBJ2-1, with TRBD1 as a possible D gene (5 bases). Germline lookup yields CDR1 SGHRS and CDR2 YFSETQ. The V gene lost 2 bases and the J gene lost 0 bases, with 6 bases spanning the gap. There are 14 residues in the CDR3. The CDR3 is CASSLQVSYNEQFF. The CDR3 coding sequence is TGCGCCAGCAGCTTACAGGTCTCCTACAATGAGCAGTTCTTC. The full variable domain, its missing parts supplied by reference TRBV5-1 and TRBJ2-1, is KAGVTQTPRYLIKTRGQQVTLSCSPISGHRSVSWYQQTPGQGLQFLFEYFSETQRNKGNFPGRFSGRQFSNSRSEMNVSTLELGDSALYLCASSLQVSYNEQFFGPGTRLTVL.

The chain joins TRBV29-1 to TRBJ2-1; possibly TRBD2 for D (6 bases). Trimming removed 1 base from V and 1 base from J, with 8 bases in between. Germline V lookup: CDR1 SQVTM, CDR2 ANQGSEA. This CDR3 comprises 14 residues. The CDR3 coding sequence is TGCAGCGTTGAAGCGGGGGTGTCCTACAATGAGCAGTTCTTC. Protein: CSVEAGVSYNEQFF.

The rearrangement uses TRBV3-1 (or the pseudogene TRBV3-2) and TRBJ2-3, with TRBD2 matching over 12 bases. The trim removed 6 bases at V and 5 bases at J, leaving 3 bases unmatched. Germline V gives CDR1 LGHDT, CDR2 YNNKEL (reference sequence). The CDR3 has 14 residues. Here the CDR3 DNA reads TGTGCCAGCAGTCCGGGACTAGCGGGAGATACGCAGTATTTT. This gives the protein CASSPGLAGDTQYF.

This chain uses TRBV27 with TRBJ1-2, with 7 bases matching TRBD1. The V gene end was trimmed by 5 bases and the J gene end by 5 bases; junction bases not matched to a gene: 5. The germline gives CDR1 MNHEY, CDR2 SMNVEV (reference sequence). The CDR3 extends over 13 amino acids. CDR3 DNA sequence: TGTGCCAGCAGTCTGAACAGGGGATATGGCTACACCTTC. Its translation is CASSLNRGYGYTF.

V gene TRBV5-1 combines with J gene TRBJ1-2, with D perhaps matching TRBD1 (6 bases). The ends were cut back, 5 bases at V and 4 bases at J, with 15 bases in the middle. The CDR3 is made up of 14 amino acids. Germline V gene data show CDR1 as SGHRS and CDR2 as YFSETQ. The CDR3 reads CASRYPRGSYGYTF. CDR3 nucleotides: TGCGCCAGCAGATATCCCAGGGGTTCCTATGGCTACACCTTC.

The rearrangement links TRBV20-1 to TRBJ2-5; 10 bases line up with TRBD1. CDR3 length: 15 amino acids. J lost 5 bases, V lost 3 bases, and 9 bases had no gene match. Germline V gene sequence: CDR1 DFQATT, CDR2 SNEGSKA (reference sequence). CDR3 bases: TGCAGTGCTAGTGCCGGGACAGGGGTGGGGGAGACCCAGTACTTC. Its translation is CSASAGTGVGETQYF.

Details on this clone: Within the sample, other DNA sequences also encode this same CDR3. V is TRBV12-3 or TRBV12-4 and J is TRBJ1-2; D call uncertain. This CDR3 contains 12 residues. Trimming cost V 3 bases and J 4 bases, with 6 bases left between them. The DNA for the CDR3 is TGTGCCAGCAGTTTCGGAGGCTATGGCTACACCTTC. As protein: CASSFGGYGYTF.

The rearrangement uses TRBV5-1 and TRBJ2-1, with 10 positions matching TRBD1. This CDR3 has 14 amino acids. The germline V gene has CDR1 SGHRS and CDR2 YFSETQ. V lost 4 bases to trimming and J lost 7 bases; unmatched junction nucleotides: 5. CDR3 DNA sequence: TGCGCCAGCAGCCCGAGACAGGGGGCAAATGAGCAGTTCTTC. As protein: CASSPRQGANEQFF. The full variable domain, its missing parts supplied by reference TRBV5-1 and TRBJ2-1, is KAGVTQTPRYLIKTRGQQVTLSCSPISGHRSVSWYQQTPGQGLQFLFEYFSETQRNKGNFPGRFSGRQFSNSRSEMNVSTLELGDSALYLCASSPRQGANEQFFGPGTRLTVL.

CDR3 sequence reads: CASSRGQGATDTQYF. DNA of the CDR3: TGTGCCAGCAGCCGGGGACAGGGGGCTACAGATACGCAGTATTTT. The rearrangement uses TRBV7-9 and TRBJ2-3; 12 nucleotides line up with TRBD1. The junction had 3 bases not matched to a gene; V was cut back by 5 bases and J by 3 bases. The CDR3 runs 15 residues. Germline V CDR1 and CDR2: SEHNR, FQNEAQ (reference sequence).

The chain has TRBV5-6 and TRBJ1-2, with a tentative D call TRBD1 (6 bases). V gave up 4 bases and J gave up 8 bases, with 15 bases separating them. The germline gives CDR1 SGHDT, CDR2 YYEEEE. This CDR3 is built from 13 residues. The CDR3 DNA is TGTGCCAGCAGCCTCGGGAGGGGGAGAGGCTACACCTTC. This translates into CASSLGRGRGYTF. Supplemented by reference TRBV5-6 and TRBJ1-2, the full variable domain reads DAGVTQSPTHLIKTRGQQVTLRCSPKSGHDTVSWYQQALGQGPQFIFQYYEEEERQRGNFPDRFSGHQFPNYSSELNVNALLLGDSALYLCASSLGRGRGYTFGSGTRLTVV.

V is TRBV5-4 and J is TRBJ2-1; 10 nucleotides agree with TRBD1. Unmatched junction bases numbered 7, after V lost 2 bases and J lost 5 bases. Germline-derived CDR1 and CDR2 are SGHNT and YYREEE (reference sequence). The CDR3 extends over 16 amino acids. The CDR3 DNA follows: TGTGCCAGCAGCTTTATAGACAGGGGGCTTCACAATGAGCAGTTCTTC. It specifies CASSFIDRGLHNEQFF.

CDR3 bases: TGTGCCAGCTCACCGGTTGGAGGCAATGAGCAGTTCTTC. As protein: CASSPVGGNEQFF. The chain links TRBV18 to TRBJ2-1, with D possibly TRBD2 on 5 matching bases. This CDR3 is built from 13 residues. Germline V gene data show CDR1 as KGHSH and CDR2 as LQKENI. The germline V and J ends were trimmed by 3 bases and 6 bases, with 9 bases remaining between them.

The chain has TRBV7-2 and TRBJ2-1; 12 bases match TRBD2. There are 15 residues in the CDR3. Trimming took 5 bases from V and 9 from J; bases not matched to a gene: 8. Germline CDR1 reads SGHTA; CDR2 reads FQGNSA. CDR3 DNA sequence: TGTGCCAGCAGCAAGACTAGCGGGAGTGGAACTGAGCAGTTCTTC. This encodes CASSKTSGSGTEQFF. Together with reference TRBV7-2 and TRBJ2-1, the CDR3 gives the full variable domain: GAGVSQSPSNKVTEKGKDVELRCDPISGHTALYWYRQSLGQGLEFLIYFQGNSAPDKSGLPSDRFSAERTGGSVSTLTIQRTQQEDSAVYLCASSKTSGSGTEQFFGPGTRLTVL.

V gene TRBV7-2 combines with J gene TRBJ1-2, with TRBD1 matching over 11 bases. CDR1 is SGHTA, CDR2 FQGNSA, per germline. The CDR3 totals 15 residues. The V and J ends lost 5 bases and 5 bases, in that order; junction bases with no gene match: 7. CDR3 nucleotides: TGTGCCAGCAGCGTCGGACAGGGGGCCGGGTATGGCTACACCTTC. Residues: CASSVGQGAGYGYTF.

The rearrangement uses TRBV5-6 and TRBJ1-6; TRBD1 is a possible D gene (5 bases). CDR1 is SGHDT and CDR2 is YYEEEE in the germline V gene. This CDR3 has 14 amino acids. The V end was cut by 4 bases, the J end by 6 bases, with 11 bases between. The chain's CDR3 is CASSGEGTNSPLHF. The DNA of the CDR3 is TGTGCCAGCAGCGGGGAGGGGACTAATTCACCCCTCCACTTT.

This clone showed up just once. V is TRBV2 and J is TRBJ2-1, with TRBD2 identical over 15 bases. The V segment lost 8 bases and the J segment 12 bases; nucleotides outside the gene matches: 11. CDR1 is SNHLY and CDR2 is FYNNEI in the germline V gene. This CDR3 region has 15 residues. In DNA, the CDR3 is TGTGCCAGCTGGACTAGCGGGAGGGGCTCAATGGGGCAGTTCTTC. Amino acid sequence: CASWTSGRGSMGQFF.

CDR3 region: CASSLERLAGTYEQYF. The DNA for the CDR3 is TGTGCCAGCAGTTTAGAAAGGCTAGCGGGGACCTACGAGCAGTACTTC. This chain joins TRBV28 and TRBJ2-7, with 9 nucleotides matching TRBD2. Germline values: CDR1 MDHEN, CDR2 SYDVKM. The CDR3 is 16 amino acids. Germline trimming cut 2 bases from V and 2 bases from J; bases unmatched to any gene: 7. Supplemented by reference TRBV28 and TRBJ2-7, the full variable domain reads DVKVTQSSRYLVKRTGEKVFLECVQDMDHENMFWYRQDPGLGLRLIYFSYDVKMKEKGDIPEGYSVSREKKERFSLILESASTNQTSMYLCASSLERLAGTYEQYFGPGTRLTVT.

This sequence joins TRBV11-2 and TRBJ1-4; D ambiguous. This CDR3 has 16 residues. The germline CDR1 and CDR2 sequences are SGHAT and FQNNGV. V lost 5 bases, J lost 0 bases, and 13 bases lay in between. The CDR3, as DNA: TGTGCCAGCAGCCGCTACCGAGGGTCAACTAATGAAAAACTGTTTTTT. It codes for CASSRYRGSTNEKLFF.

The CDR3 is CASSLVTSGAEQYF. CDR3 nucleotides: TGTGCCAGCAGCTTAGTGACTAGCGGGGCCGAGCAGTACTTC. The J gene is TRBJ2-7, the V gene TRBV11-2; TRBD2 matches 11 bases. Germline CDR1 reads SGHAT; CDR2 reads FQNNGV. This CDR3 is 14 amino acids long. V shed 1 base and J 6 bases; nucleotides not matched to a gene: 2.